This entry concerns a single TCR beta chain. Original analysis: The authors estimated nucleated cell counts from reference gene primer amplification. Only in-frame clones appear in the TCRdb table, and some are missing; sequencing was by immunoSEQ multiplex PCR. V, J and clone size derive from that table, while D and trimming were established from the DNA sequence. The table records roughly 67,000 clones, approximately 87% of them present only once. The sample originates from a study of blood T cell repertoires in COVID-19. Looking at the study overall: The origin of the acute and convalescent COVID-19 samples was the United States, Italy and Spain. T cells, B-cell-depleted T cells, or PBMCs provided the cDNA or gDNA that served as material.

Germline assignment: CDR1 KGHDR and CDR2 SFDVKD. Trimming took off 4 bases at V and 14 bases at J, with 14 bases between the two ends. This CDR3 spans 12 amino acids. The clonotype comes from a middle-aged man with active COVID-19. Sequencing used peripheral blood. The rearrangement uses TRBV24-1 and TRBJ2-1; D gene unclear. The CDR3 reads CATSEIFMSEFF. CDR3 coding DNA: TGTGCCACCAGTGAGATTTTCATGAGTGAGTTCTTC.